This entry describes one T cell receptor beta chain. It lacks a known antigen. Base quality data are lacking; no much larger clone is found one base away. TCRbeta CDR3 regions were amplified from genomic DNA by means of the immunoSEQ Assay, a bias-controlled multiplex PCR. Under the source paper's analysis protocol: The number of nucleated cells in each sample was estimated by amplification of reference gene primers within the assay. To quantify the absolute abundance of each unique TCRbeta CDR3 rearrangement, sequence reads were collapsed and filtered. For each sample, productive Simpson clonality was calculated as the square root of Simpson's diversity index across productive rearrangements. As stored in TCRdb, this immuneACCESS dataset retains in-frame rearrangements with V and J assigned. A fraction of the clones does not appear; measured against another copy, unresolved V genes explain less than half of the discrepancy, and the remainder lacks a known reason. V, J and clone size are taken as reported in that table, and D and trimming were inferred from the DNA itself. The sample has over 200,000 clones on record, 75% to 90% of them singletons. In total, the top ten clones hold approximately 2.5% of the sample.

One collaborating source in Seattle enrolled patients during active infection and followed them longitudinally through the course of disease. The collaborating institutions used their own protocols to collect whole blood in K2EDTA tubes. For TCRbeta analysis, collaborator samples were shipped as frozen whole blood, as isolated PBMCs, or as DNA extracted from either sample type. The data were obtained in a study of blood T cell repertoires in COVID-19 (dated by TCRdb to the early 2020s). The study in broad terms: Collaborator samples came from the United States, Italy and Spain and covered acute and convalescent phases of COVID-19. Where available, HLA class I and class II types were taken from metadata supplied by the sample provider and were not determined by assay-based typing. Subjects who had been exposed to COVID-19, were actively infected with it, or had recovered from it provided the deeply sampled blood TCRbeta repertoires that made up the dataset. The samples were drawn from the first 160 participants of the ongoing ImmuneRACE study and from over 950 subjects provided by 6 global collaborators. The prospective study material was composed of cDNA or gDNA derived from T cells, B-cell-depleted T cells, or PBMCs. The sample metadata nearly always contained a de-identified subject ID, COVID-19 status, age in years and sex. A freely available public database, intended as a resource for researchers studying the immune response to SARS-CoV-2, is where the repertoires were released.

The CDR3 covers 13 residues, taking in both the cysteine and the phenylalanine. The CDR3 DNA has 39 bases and is translated from base 1. Looking up the germline V gene yields CDR1 SGDLS and CDR2 YYNGEE. The junction shows trimming of 0 bases on V and 8 bases on J, plus 9 bases between the germline ends. The study at large found these results: The amount of clinical and demographic metadata varied by source and participant and was provided uncurated.

The chain employs TRBV9 and TRBJ1-5; the best D guess is TRBD1, with 5 bases matching. Sequences were obtained from peripheral blood. This sequence originates from a man aged 25 to 40 with COVID-19, enrolled during active disease. The base sequence is TGTGCCAGCAGCGTAGCAGGGCGCAAGCCCCAGCATTTT. Its coded protein is CASSVAGRKPQHF.